A single sample is the source of the 19 T cell receptor beta chains below, sequenced in a study of human T cells and chemical hapten exposure. One entry per CDR3 protein, called by TCRdb with MiXCR from the RACE reads. The sample consists of a few hundred thousand distinct CDR3 sequences, about 4.4% of them appearing once. Specified time point: patch test 1, 2 weeks after DPC sensitization. Treatment specified: therapeutic diphenylcyclopropenone sensitization with weekly scalp DPC. Sequencing was performed on whole blood, taken in connection with sensitization to the hapten diphenylcyclopropenone (DPC). Receptor source: a woman aged 45-60 years with alopecia areata. Some clones in this sample may be carry-over from other donors' samples.

This chain links TRBV4-3 with TRBJ2-6; D is perhaps TRBD1 (5 bases). V was shortened by 0 bases and J by 2 bases, with 8 bases between the two germline ends. The CDR3 is 16 amino acids. The V gene's germline CDR1 is LGHNA and CDR2 YSLEER. Here the CDR3 reads CASSQDSGTGANVLTF. DNA for the CDR3: TGCGCCAGCAGCCAAGATTCAGGGACTGGGGCCAACGTCCTGACTTTC.

This chain uses TRBV29-1 with TRBJ2-2; D is ambiguous. Trimming removed 7 bases from V and 12 bases from J, with 9 bases in between. The length of the CDR3 is 9 residues. Germline V gives CDR1 SQVTM, CDR2 ANQGSEA. Here the CDR3 DNA reads TGCAGCGGTCACTGTAAGCTGTTTTTT. This translates into CSGHCKLFF.

This clonotype occurred many times. This rearrangement joins TRBV7-2 to TRBJ2-3; 13 nucleotides agree with TRBD2. Unmatched junction bases numbered 3, after V lost 5 bases and J lost 4 bases. The CDR3 is made up of 15 amino acids. Per the germline V gene, CDR1 is SGHTA and CDR2 is FQGNSA. The CDR3 region is CASSQGLAGADTQYF. CDR3 sequence (DNA): TGTGCCAGCAGCCAAGGACTAGCGGGAGCAGATACGCAGTATTTT. The full variable domain, in which reference TRBV7-2 and TRBJ2-3 provide the parts outside the CDR3, is GAGVSQSPSNKVTEKGKDVELRCDPISGHTALYWYRQSLGQGLEFLIYFQGNSAPDKSGLPSDRFSAERTGGSVSTLTIQRTQQEDSAVYLCASSQGLAGADTQYFGPGTRLTVL.

This clonotype has a count of ten or more. The rearrangement uses TRBV29-1 and TRBJ1-1; no clear D. The CDR3 has 13 residues. Germline-derived CDR1 and CDR2 are SQVTM and ANQGSEA. The germline V and J ends were trimmed by 1 base and 3 bases, with 9 bases remaining between them. The CDR3 reads CSVEGGLHTEAFF. The CDR3 DNA is TGCAGCGTTGAAGGAGGGTTACACACTGAAGCTTTCTTT.

The table lists this clonotype with many counts. V is TRBV7-9 and J is TRBJ1-1, with D unresolved. The germline gives CDR1 SEHNR, CDR2 FQNEAQ (reference sequence). The CDR3 spans 14 residues. Trimming shortened V by 3 bases and J by 4 bases, and 12 bases separated the two germline ends. CDR3 nucleotides: TGTGCCAGCAGCTTGGGCCAAGAGAGCACTGAAGCTTTCTTT. Encoded protein: CASSLGQESTEAFF.

This clonotype came up many times. The V gene is TRBV7-2, the J gene TRBJ2-5; 7 bases fit TRBD1. Trimming at V came to 5 bases and at J to 5 bases, leaving 17 bases not matched to a gene. The CDR3 spans 17 residues. Germline V CDR1 and CDR2: SGHTA, FQGNSA. The CDR3 DNA sequence: TGTGCCAGCAGCCCAGAGGTATGGGCGACAGGGCAGGAGACCCAGTACTTC. Translation gives CASSPEVWATGQETQYF.

This clonotype has a count of ten or more. The rearrangement uses TRBV5-4 and TRBJ2-3; TRBD2 might be the D (6 bases). The CDR3 is 16 residues long. Germline-derived CDR1 and CDR2 are SGHNT and YYREEE (reference sequence). With 3 bases removed from V and 5 bases from J, the gap between germline ends came to 19 bases. The CDR3, as DNA: TGTGCCAGCAGCTGGACGGGAGCTCACCGGGTAGATACGCAGTATTTT. Translation: CASSWTGAHRVDTQYF. The full variable domain, with the rest looked up from reference TRBV5-4 and TRBJ2-3, is ETGVTQSPTHLIKTRGQQVTLRCSSQSGHNTVSWYQQALGQGPQFIFQYYREEENGRGNFPPRFSGLQFPNYSSELNVNALELDDSALYLCASSWTGAHRVDTQYFGPGTRLTVL.

Ten or more counts support this clonotype. The chain recombines TRBV10-2 with TRBJ1-1, with 7 bases that match TRBD1. The CDR3 is made up of 12 amino acids. Per germline, CDR1 WSHSY and CDR2 SAAADI. After removal of 6 bases from V and 5 bases from J, the junction contained 3 bases not matched to a gene. CDR3 coding DNA: TGCGCCAGCAGCACAGGGGTGACTGAAGCTTTCTTT. Translating it yields CASSTGVTEAFF.

At least ten counts were recorded for this clonotype. V and J are TRBV7-9 and TRBJ2-3; TRBD1 agrees at 11 bases. Per the germline V gene, CDR1 is SEHNR and CDR2 is FQNEAQ (reference sequence). Trimming cost V 8 bases and J 0 bases; bases outside gene matches: 7. The CDR3 has 16 amino acids. The CDR3 loop is CASVRDRGTSTDTQYF. CDR3 bases: TGTGCCAGCGTAAGGGACAGGGGGACCAGCACAGATACGCAGTATTTT.

In this sample, this clonotype turned up many times. The genes are TRBV6-2 or TRBV6-3 and TRBJ1-1; possible D gene TRBD1, 6 bases. The CDR3 has 16 residues. Germline V gene sequence: CDR1 MNHEY, CDR2 SVGEGT. Deletions cut 2 bases from V and 3 bases from J, with 16 bases between. CDR3 DNA sequence: TGTGCCAGCAGTTACGTACCTGGGGGGCTGGACACTGAAGCTTTCTTT. Protein product: CASSYVPGGLDTEAFF.

The rearrangement joins TRBV20-1 to TRBJ2-7, with a weak D call TRBD1 (5 bases). The CDR3 is 17 amino acids. Trimming cost V 0 bases and J 3 bases, with 21 bases left between them. The germline CDR1 and CDR2 sequences are DFQATT and SNEGSKA (reference sequence). CDR3: CSARDRLAAGFHYEQYF. The DNA for the CDR3 is TGCAGTGCTAGAGATCGATTGGCGGCAGGGTTTCACTACGAGCAGTACTTC.

This clonotype has a handful of counts. The genes are TRBV5-6 and TRBJ2-5; 9 bases line up with TRBD1. CDR1 is SGHDT, CDR2 YYEEEE, per germline. J gave up 4 bases and V 3 bases, and 4 bases lay outside the gene matches. The CDR3 has 14 amino acids. The chain's CDR3 is CASSWGTGSETQYF. DNA of the CDR3: TGTGCCAGCAGCTGGGGGACAGGGTCAGAGACCCAGTACTTC.

This clonotype was seen more than once but under ten times. The chain combines TRBV12-3 or TRBV12-4 with TRBJ1-1; a possible D gene is TRBD1 (5 bases). The length of the CDR3 is 14 residues. V gave up 0 bases and J gave up 8 bases, with 13 bases separating them. The CDR3 DNA reads as TGTGCCAGCAGTTTAGCCACCGGGACGTTCGAAGCTTTCTTT. Protein product: CASSLATGTFEAFF.

This clonotype was counted at least ten times. As DNA, the CDR3 is TGTGCCAGCAGCGGGACAAACTATGGCTACACCTTC. Protein product: CASSGTNYGYTF. The chain carries TRBV9 and TRBJ1-2, with D perhaps TRBD1 (5 bases). Trimming left V 3 bases short and J 2 bases short, with 5 bases between. Germline CDR1 SGDLS, CDR2 YYNGEE. The length of the CDR3 is 12 residues.

This clonotype was counted at least ten times. The chain has TRBV27 and TRBJ2-7, with 10 bases that match TRBD2. Looked up from germline, CDR1 is MNHEY and CDR2 is SMNVEV (reference sequence). The CDR3 covers 15 residues. Trimming cost V 6 bases and J 3 bases; bases outside gene matches: 8. This CDR3 is CASSLAGGQDYEQYF. In nucleotides, the CDR3 is TGTGCCAGCAGCTTAGCGGGGGGTCAGGACTACGAGCAGTACTTC.

This clonotype was found many times. The chain joins TRBV28 to TRBJ2-3; no clear D. This CDR3 spans 13 amino acids. CDR1 and CDR2 (germline): MDHEN, SYDVKM. V shed 7 bases and J shed 4 bases, with 12 bases lying between them. The CDR3 sequence: CASTAISPDTQYF. CDR3 DNA: TGTGCCAGCACGGCGATTTCCCCAGATACGCAGTATTTT.

This clonotype came up many times. The rearrangement links TRBV9 to TRBJ1-1; 11 nucleotides align to TRBD1. The germline gives CDR1 SGDLS, CDR2 YYNGEE. Unmatched junction bases numbered 7, after V lost 3 bases and J lost 6 bases. The CDR3 covers 15 residues. The CDR3 DNA reads as TGTGCCAGCAGCGCCGGACAGGGGGCTTCCCCTGAAGCTTTCTTT. This translates into CASSAGQGASPEAFF.

This clonotype has just a few counts. The chain uses TRBV5-1 and TRBJ2-3; D ambiguous. The CDR3 spans 15 residues. The germline V gene encodes CDR1 SGHRS and CDR2 YFSETQ. Trimming pared 3 bases from V and 4 bases from J, leaving 15 bases between. The CDR3 protein is CASSSIAPGSDTQYF. CDR3 coding DNA: TGCGCCAGCAGCTCTATAGCCCCAGGATCAGATACGCAGTATTTT.

This clonotype was seen at least ten times. The chain joins TRBV2 to TRBJ1-1; D is perhaps TRBD1 (5 bases). Germline assignment: CDR1 SNHLY and CDR2 FYNNEI. The V end was cut by 7 bases, the J end by 7 bases, with 16 bases between. The CDR3 consists of 13 residues. DNA of the CDR3: TGTGCCAGCACCCGGGGCCTTAGCAGTGAAGCTTTCTTT. It yields the protein CASTRGLSSEAFF. The whole variable domain, filled in from reference TRBV2 and TRBJ1-1, reads EPEVTQTPSHQVTQMGQEVILRCVPISNHLYFYWYRQILGQKVEFLVSFYNNEISEKSEIFDDQFSVERPDGSNFTLKIRSTKLEDSAMYFCASTRGLSSEAFFGQGTRLTVV.